This TCR beta chain is from a study of cytomegalovirus exposure and HLA in healthy donors. Whole-study findings and limits: Only CMV serostatus was available as immune exposure information.

CDR3 length: 19 amino acids. Germline CDR1 is SGHTA and CDR2 is FQGNSA. Trimming left V 5 bases short and J 7 bases short, with 27 bases between. Everyone who donated was a healthy bone marrow donor. This PCR relied on a set of 60 Vbeta primers and 13 Jbeta primers. In the original workflow: A later analysis counted around 80 million unique TCR beta chains, some 11 million shared. Profiling relied on immunoSEQ multiplex PCR, and the TCRdb table lists in-frame clones only, not all of them. Clone size and the V and J calls come from that table; the DNA yielded D and trimming. Altogether some 150,000 clones are present, 76% being singletons, with the ten largest covering under 1.5%. In regard to this clone: Its antigen is currently unknown.

The TCR originated in a man between 60 and 75 years old in good health and CMV-seronegative. The sequenced sample was PBMCs. The chain uses TRBV7-2 and TRBJ1-6; tentative D call: TRBD1 (6 bases). This CDR3 reads CASSPSTHRGGLLNSPLHF. DNA for the CDR3: TGTGCCAGCAGCCCTAGTACCCATAGGGGGGGTTTGTTGAATTCACCCCTCCACTTT.